This T cell receptor beta chain came from a study of blood T cell repertoires in COVID-19. Whole-study context: Acute and convalescent COVID-19 specimens originated in the United States, Italy and Spain. From T cells, B-cell-depleted T cells, or PBMCs came the material, which was cDNA or gDNA.

Methods used by the authors: Estimated nucleated cell counts came from reference gene primer amplification. Sequencing used immunoSEQ multiplex PCR; TCRdb keeps in-frame clones, though not all of them. The V and J calls and clone size are taken from that table; D and trimming were inferred from the DNA. This sample yields tens of thousands of clones, of which around 90% are seen a single time; roughly 3.1% belongs to the top ten. Sequencing was performed on peripheral blood. This sequence was found in a woman between 45 and 60 years old with active or convalescent COVID-19.

CDR3 loop: CASSYNQGKETQYF. CDR3 DNA: TGTGCCAGCAGCTACAACCAGGGGAAAGAGACCCAGTACTTC. This sequence joins TRBV7-2 and TRBJ2-5, with D possibly matching TRBD1 (6 bases). Germline-derived CDR1 and CDR2 are SGHTA and FQGNSA. V lost 4 bases, J lost 3 bases, and 12 bases lay in between. This CDR3 has 14 amino acids.